This T cell receptor beta chain derives from a study of cytomegalovirus exposure and HLA in healthy donors. Overall study findings and caveats: A list of roughly 160 TCR beta chains associated with cytomegalovirus was given. It was confirmed in vitro that three of the CMV-associated chains were specific for CMV antigens. The tendency of first-cohort TCR clusters to co-occur in the roughly 110 validation repertoires was identified by a subsequent analysis.

Regarding this clone: As yet, its antigen is unknown.

TCRdb keeps only in-frame clones here, not all; method: immunoSEQ multiplex PCR. The profile shows 90,000 to 110,000 clones, around 86% of them singletons. CDR3 length: 16 residues. The germline CDR1 and CDR2 sequences are SGHRS and YFSETQ. V dropped 0 bases and J dropped 0 bases, with 10 bases sitting between them. The chain links TRBV5-1 to TRBJ1-3; D unresolved. The source is a woman in her late teens or twenties in good health and CMV-seropositive. Sequencing used PBMCs. In nucleotides, the CDR3 is TGCGCCAGCAGCTTGGCCTTACAAAGCTCTGGAAACACCATATATTTT. Residues: CASSLALQSSGNTIYF.